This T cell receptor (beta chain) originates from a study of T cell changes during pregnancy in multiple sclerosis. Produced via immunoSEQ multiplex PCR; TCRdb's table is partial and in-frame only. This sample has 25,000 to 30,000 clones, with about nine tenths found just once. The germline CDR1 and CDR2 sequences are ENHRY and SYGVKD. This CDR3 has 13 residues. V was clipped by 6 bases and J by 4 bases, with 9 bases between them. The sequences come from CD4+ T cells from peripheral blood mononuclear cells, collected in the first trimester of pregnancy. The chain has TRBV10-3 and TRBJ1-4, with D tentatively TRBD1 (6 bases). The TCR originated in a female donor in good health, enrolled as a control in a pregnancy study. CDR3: CAIRMDSNEKLFF. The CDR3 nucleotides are TGTGCCATCAGGATGGACAGTAATGAAAAACTGTTTTTT.